The 21 T cell receptor beta chains given below trace back to one sample, sequenced in a study of blood T cell repertoires in COVID-19. Assay used: immunoSEQ multiplex PCR; TCRdb lists only in-frame clones, some missing. The sample gives some 280,000 clones, approximately 90% of which show up once; around 3% is in the top ten. Material: peripheral blood. These TCRs come from a woman in her 30s with active or convalescent COVID-19.

This clone has only a few counts. V is TRBV4-2 and J is TRBJ2-3; 7 nucleotides line up with TRBD2. Germline V gene lookup returns CDR1 LGHNA and CDR2 YNFKEQ. The CDR3 totals 16 residues. J lost 4 bases, V lost 1 base, and 8 bases had no gene match. CDR3 sequence: CASSQVGLDIADTQYF. The CDR3 nucleotides are TGTGCCAGCAGCCAAGTAGGACTAGATATAGCAGATACGCAGTATTTT.

The chain couples TRBV28 to TRBJ1-5; D perhaps matches TRBD1 (6 bases). CDR1 MDHEN and CDR2 SYDVKM come from the germline V gene. This CDR3 region has 19 residues. The V end lost 4 bases, the J end lost 6 bases, and 28 bases lay between the germline ends. In DNA form, the CDR3 reads TGTGCCAGCAGTTCCACCAGCATGCCGGGGGGCTTCGGACGTCAGCCCCAGCATTTT. Its protein product is CASSSTSMPGGFGRQPQHF. The full variable domain, with the rest looked up from reference TRBV28 and TRBJ1-5, is DVKVTQSSRYLVKRTGEKVFLECVQDMDHENMFWYRQDPGLGLRLIYFSYDVKMKEKGDIPEGYSVSREKKERFSLILESASTNQTSMYLCASSSTSMPGGFGRQPQHFGDGTRLSIL.

The chain has TRBV6-5 and TRBJ2-7; TRBD1 matches at 10 bases. The germline gives CDR1 MNHEY, CDR2 SVGAGI. Trimming took 2 bases from V and 7 from J; bases not matched to a gene: 8. The CDR3 totals 15 residues. The CDR3 here is CASSYTRQGAGEQYF. DNA of the CDR3: TGTGCCAGCAGTTACACCAGACAGGGGGCGGGGGAGCAGTACTTC.

The chain recombines TRBV2 with TRBJ2-3; TRBD2 aligns across 16 bases. Germline trimming cut 6 bases from V and 4 bases from J; bases unmatched to any gene: 4. Germline lookup yields CDR1 SNHLY and CDR2 FYNNEI. The CDR3 spans 16 residues. This chain's CDR3 is CASSVGLAGGPDTQYF. Here the CDR3 DNA reads TGTGCCAGCAGCGTGGGACTAGCGGGGGGGCCAGATACGCAGTATTTT. The complete variable domain, with remaining parts taken from reference TRBV2 and TRBJ2-3, reads EPEVTQTPSHQVTQMGQEVILRCVPISNHLYFYWYRQILGQKVEFLVSFYNNEISEKSEIFDDQFSVERPDGSNFTLKIRSTKLEDSAMYFCASSVGLAGGPDTQYFGPGTRLTVL.

The chain has TRBV9 and TRBJ2-5; 8 nucleotides line up with TRBD1. The CDR3 length is 13 residues. CDR1 and CDR2 (germline): SGDLS, YYNGEE. With 3 bases clipped from V and 3 bases from J, the junction kept 1 base outside the gene matches. The CDR3 spells CASSETGEETQYF. Here the CDR3 DNA reads TGTGCCAGCAGCGAGACAGGGGAAGAGACCCAGTACTTC.

The V call is TRBV27, the J call TRBJ2-2, with 7 bases aligning to TRBD1. Germline V gene sequence: CDR1 MNHEY, CDR2 SMNVEV (reference sequence). This CDR3 comprises 17 residues. V lost 0 bases to trimming and J lost 0 bases; unmatched junction nucleotides: 4. The CDR3 region has the DNA TGTGCCAGCAGTTTATCTCCCGGGACAGCGAACACCGGGGAGCTGTTTTTT. Translated: CASSLSPGTANTGELFF.

The chain employs TRBV10-3 and TRBJ1-1, with 9 bases matching TRBD1. V shed 4 bases, J shed 5 bases, and the junction held 5 bases outside the gene matches. Germline values: CDR1 ENHRY, CDR2 SYGVKD. The CDR3 spans 14 residues. CDR3 DNA: TGTGCCATCAGTGTCACGACAGGGGGGACTGAAGCTTTCTTT. It encodes CAISVTTGGTEAFF.

The chain couples TRBV2 to TRBJ1-1; tentative D call: TRBD1 (6 bases). This CDR3 has 13 residues. Germline V CDR1 and CDR2: SNHLY, FYNNEI. Trimming removed 6 bases from V and 4 bases from J, with 12 bases in between. DNA of the CDR3: TGTGCCAGCAGCTACAGGGTGTCCACTGAAGCTTTCTTT. Amino acids: CASSYRVSTEAFF. The full variable domain, with the rest looked up from reference TRBV2 and TRBJ1-1, is EPEVTQTPSHQVTQMGQEVILRCVPISNHLYFYWYRQILGQKVEFLVSFYNNEISEKSEIFDDQFSVERPDGSNFTLKIRSTKLEDSAMYFCASSYRVSTEAFFGQGTRLTVV.

The chain combines TRBV6-6 with TRBJ1-2, with D possibly matching TRBD1 (5 bases). The CDR3 has 14 residues. V was clipped by 10 bases and J by 3 bases, with 18 bases between them. Germline V lookup: CDR1 MNHNY, CDR2 SVGAGI (reference sequence). The CDR3 DNA follows: TGTGCCACCAACCGCGGGGAGGGGTACTATGGCTACACCTTC. Its protein is CATNRGEGYYGYTF.

For this clone: Other DNA sequences in the same sample also yield this CDR3. The chain uses TRBV6-6 and TRBJ1-1, with TRBD1 identical over 9 bases. CDR3 size: 14 residues. Germline CDR1 is MNHNY and CDR2 is SVGAGI (reference sequence). The junction had 7 bases not matched to a gene; V was cut back by 6 bases and J by 5 bases. This CDR3 is CASSPQGADTEAFF. CDR3 coding DNA: TGTGCCAGCAGCCCACAGGGGGCGGATACTGAAGCTTTCTTT.

The CDR3 spells CASSQDVLDAGELFF. The CDR3 DNA reads TGTGCCAGCAGCCAAGACGTACTAGATGCCGGGGAGCTGTTTTTT. The chain couples TRBV3-1 (or the pseudogene TRBV3-2) to TRBJ2-2; tentatively, D is TRBD2 (5 bases). Between the trimmed V and J ends, which lost 0 bases and 6 bases, there was a span of 11 bases. The CDR3 runs 15 residues. Germline V gives CDR1 LGHDT, CDR2 YNNKEL (reference sequence).

The chain employs TRBV7-9 and TRBJ1-1; 12 bases are a match to TRBD1. After removal of 4 bases from V and 4 bases from J, the junction contained 1 base not matched to a gene. The germline V gene has CDR1 SEHNR and CDR2 FQNEAQ (reference sequence). There are 14 residues in the CDR3. CDR3 protein: CASSWDRGPTEAFF. For the CDR3, the DNA is TGTGCCAGCAGCTGGGACAGGGGGCCCACTGAAGCTTTCTTT. Using reference TRBV7-9 and TRBJ1-1 for the parts outside the CDR3, the full variable domain is DTGVSQNPRHKITKRGQNVTFRCDPISEHNRLYWYRQTLGQGPEFLTYFQNEAQLEKSRLLSDRFSAERPKGSFSTLEIQRTEQGDSAMYLCASSWDRGPTEAFFGQGTRLTVV.

The chain recombines TRBV4-3 with TRBJ1-1, with TRBD1 matching over 7 bases. Per the germline V gene, CDR1 is LGHNA and CDR2 is YSLEER. V lost 2 bases to trimming and J lost 0 bases; unmatched junction nucleotides: 3. The CDR3 is 15 residues long. CDR3 in DNA: TGCGCCAGCAGCCAACCGGGACAGATGAACACTGAAGCTTTCTTT. This sequence encodes CASSQPGQMNTEAFF.

This clone was seen only a few times. The CDR3 nucleotides are TGTGCCAGCAGCTTAGCCCCCTGGGACAGTTCCAGAAGGGACTATGGCTACACCTTC. This codes for CASSLAPWDSSRRDYGYTF. The chain uses TRBV11-3 and TRBJ1-2, with TRBD1 identical over 7 bases. V shed 1 base, J shed 3 bases, and the junction held 17 bases outside the gene matches. CDR1 and CDR2 from the germline V gene are SGHNT and YENEEA. CDR3 size: 19 residues. Full variable domain (rest looked up from reference TRBV11-3 and TRBJ1-2): EAGVVQSPRYKIIEKKQPVAFWCNPISGHNTLYWYLQNLGQGPELLIRYENEEAVDDSQLPKDRFSAERLKGVDSTLKIQPAELGDSAVYLCASSLAPWDSSRRDYGYTFGSGTRLTVV.

The genes are TRBV5-6 and TRBJ1-2; 10 bases align to TRBD1. The CDR3 has 14 residues. Germline-derived CDR1 and CDR2 are SGHDT and YYEEEE. Losses at the gene ends were 5 bases for V and 7 bases for J; bases not matched to a gene: 8. This CDR3 is CASSPPGQGSGYTF. DNA for the CDR3: TGTGCCAGCAGTCCGCCGGGACAGGGGAGTGGCTACACCTTC.

This clone was seen a handful of times. The J gene is TRBJ1-4, the V gene TRBV4-1, with D possibly matching TRBD1 (5 bases). The CDR3 has 15 amino acids. Per the germline V gene, CDR1 is MGHRA and CDR2 is YSYEKL. Trimming removed 5 bases from V and 6 bases from J, with 16 bases in between. CDR3 nucleotides: TGCGCCAGCAGCAGGCGGGAGGGAGGGGATGAAAAACTGTTTTTT. It encodes CASSRREGGDEKLFF.

This rearrangement joins TRBV27 to TRBJ1-1; tentative D call: TRBD1 (5 bases). Germline loops: CDR1 MNHEY, CDR2 SMNVEV (reference sequence). The CDR3 extends over 14 amino acids. V lost 4 bases and J 4 bases, leaving 13 bases between the germline ends. The CDR3 region is CASSYPRVGTEAFF. In DNA form, the CDR3 reads TGTGCCAGCAGTTATCCCAGGGTAGGCACTGAAGCTTTCTTT.

The rearrangement uses TRBV7-2 and TRBJ2-7; TRBD2 might be the D (7 bases). Trimming removed 8 bases at V and 5 bases at J, with 10 bases between. The germline CDR1 and CDR2 sequences are SGHTA and FQGNSA. The CDR3 extends over 11 amino acids. The chain's CDR3 is CASGGANEQYF. The CDR3 nucleotides are TGTGCCAGCGGGGGGGCCAACGAGCAGTACTTC.

This chain joins TRBV5-1 and TRBJ1-5; tentative D call: TRBD1 (6 bases). Looked up from germline, CDR1 is SGHRS and CDR2 is YFSETQ. The CDR3 is 14 amino acids. Trimming removed 8 bases at V and 3 bases at J, with 15 bases between. For the CDR3, the DNA is TGCGCCAGTTCGATGACAGGCGACAATCAGCCCCAGCATTTT. Its protein is CASSMTGDNQPQHF.

This chain uses TRBV6-5 with TRBJ1-2, with a weak D call TRBD1 (5 bases). V shed 5 bases and J shed 8 bases, with 18 bases lying between them. Looked up from germline, CDR1 is MNHEY and CDR2 is SVGAGI. The length of the CDR3 is 14 residues. DNA for the CDR3: TGTGCCAGCAGTCCTCCAGGGTTTTCTCAAGGCTACACCTTC. Protein: CASSPPGFSQGYTF.

The V and J genes are TRBV19 and TRBJ1-6; TRBD1 matches 8 bases. From germline, CDR1 is LNHDA and CDR2 SQIVND (reference sequence). With 8 bases clipped from V and 2 bases from J, the junction kept 11 bases outside the gene matches. The CDR3 is made up of 17 amino acids. As DNA, the CDR3 is TGTGCCAGTCGGGAAACAGGACAGGGACCCTATAATTCACCCCTCCACTTT. Protein: CASRETGQGPYNSPLHF.